Shown below are 2 T cell receptor beta chains from a single sample sequenced in a study of blood T cell repertoires in COVID-19. Profiling relied on immunoSEQ multiplex PCR, and the TCRdb table lists in-frame clones only, not all of them. The data show around 200,000 clones, with approximately 86% seen just once and 4.5% to 5.5% held by the top ten. The sample was PBMCs or T cells enriched from blood (not recorded which). Receptors were obtained from a woman in her twenties or thirties who had been exposed to COVID-19.

With regard to this clone: Other DNA sequences in the sample encode the same CDR3. The rearrangement joins TRBV5-1 to TRBJ1-1; TRBD1 is a possible D gene (6 bases). This CDR3 contains 15 residues. V was pared by 0 bases and J by 0 bases, with 9 bases between. Germline V gene sequence: CDR1 SGHRS, CDR2 YFSETQ. CDR3 nucleotide sequence: TGCGCCAGCAGCTTGGCACAGGGTATGAACACTGAAGCTTTCTTT. Translating gives CASSLAQGMNTEAFF.

This chain's CDR3 is CASSELRAGDSTDTQYF. The CDR3 bases are TGTGCCAGCAGTGAATTAAGAGCGGGGGATAGCACAGATACGCAGTATTTT. The gene calls are TRBV25-1 and TRBJ2-3; 8 bases are shared with TRBD2. This CDR3 comprises 17 residues. Losses at the gene ends were 1 base for V and 0 bases for J; bases not matched to a gene: 6. The germline CDR1 and CDR2 sequences are MGHDK and SYGVNS.